Reported below is one T cell receptor (beta chain). Authors' analysis steps: Cell counts per sample came from amplifying reference gene primers. Sequencing used immunoSEQ multiplex PCR; TCRdb keeps in-frame clones, though not all of them. V and J calls and clone size are given by that table; D and trimming were obtained from the DNA. The table shows fewer than 110,000 clones, with approximately 88% occurring only once. The data originate from a study of blood T cell repertoires in COVID-19. Study overall: Samples representing acute and convalescent COVID-19 were sourced from the United States, Italy and Spain. T cells, B-cell-depleted T cells, or PBMCs supplied cDNA or gDNA.

The germline V gene encodes CDR1 LNHDA and CDR2 SQIVND (reference sequence). V lost 4 bases, J lost 6 bases, and 10 bases lay in between. CDR3 size: 13 residues. The J gene is TRBJ1-5, the V gene TRBV19; tentatively, D is TRBD1 (5 bases). This TCR came from a woman aged 55-75 years with acute or convalescent COVID-19. Material: peripheral blood. The CDR3 protein is CASSTGFGQPQHF. The CDR3, as DNA: TGTGCCAGTAGTACAGGGTTTGGTCAGCCCCAGCATTTT.